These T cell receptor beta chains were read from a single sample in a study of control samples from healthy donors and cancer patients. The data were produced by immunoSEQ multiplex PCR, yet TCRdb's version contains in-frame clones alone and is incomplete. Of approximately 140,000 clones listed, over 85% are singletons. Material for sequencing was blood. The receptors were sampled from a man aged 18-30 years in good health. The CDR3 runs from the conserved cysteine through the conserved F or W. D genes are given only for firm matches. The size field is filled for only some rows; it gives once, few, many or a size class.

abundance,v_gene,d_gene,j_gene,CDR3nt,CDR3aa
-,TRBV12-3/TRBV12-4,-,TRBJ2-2,TGTGCCAGCCTGGGTAATTCCGGGGAGCTGTTTTTT,CASLGNSGELFF
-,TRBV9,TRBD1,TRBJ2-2,TGTGCCAGCAGCGTACGCCGGGACAGGGTCACCGGGGAGCTGTTTTTT,CASSVRRDRVTGELFF
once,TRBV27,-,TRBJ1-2,TGTGCCAGCAGTTTAGGGGCAGCTTATGGCTACACCTTC,CASSLGAAYGYTF
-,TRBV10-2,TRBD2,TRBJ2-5,TGCGCCAGCAGTGGGGGACGGGAGGTTGAGACCCAGTACTTC,CASSGGREVETQYF
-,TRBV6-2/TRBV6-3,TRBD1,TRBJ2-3,TGTGCCAGCAGTTACCCCTGGGACAGGGGGCTTCTTCTAGATACGCAGTATTTT,CASSYPWDRGLLLDTQYF
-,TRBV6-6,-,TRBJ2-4,TGTGCCAGCAGCCCGAACCCTGTCGATCAGTACTTC,CASSPNPVDQYF
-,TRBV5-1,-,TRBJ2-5,TGCGCCAGCAGCTCCTGGGGGGACTTGGGGATAGAGACCCAGTACTTC,CASSSWGDLGIETQYF
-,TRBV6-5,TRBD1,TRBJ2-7,TGTGCCAGCAGCCGACAGGGCCGAGTTTACGAGCAGTACTTC,CASSRQGRVYEQYF
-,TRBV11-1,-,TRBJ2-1,TGTGCCAGCAGCTTCTCTAGGTACAATGAGCAGTTCTTC,CASSFSRYNEQFF
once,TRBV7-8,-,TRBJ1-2,TGTGCCAGCAGCTTAGAGGCCCTTAAAGCGGGCGGCTACACCTTC,CASSLEALKAGGYTF
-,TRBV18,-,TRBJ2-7,TGTGCCAGCTCACCAGGGACGGGGTTGATCTCCGAGCAGTACTTC,CASSPGTGLISEQYF
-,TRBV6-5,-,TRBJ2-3,TGTGCCAGCAGTTACTCTCTCTCGGCCACAGATACGCAGTATTTT,CASSYSLSATDTQYF
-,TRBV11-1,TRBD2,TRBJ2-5,TGTGCCAGCAGCTTATCAGCGGGAGGTTCTGAGACCCAGTACTTC,CASSLSAGGSETQYF
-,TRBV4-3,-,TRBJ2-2,TGCGCCAGCAGCCGAAGTCTCCAGTTGAACACCGGGGAGCTGTTTTTT,CASSRSLQLNTGELFF
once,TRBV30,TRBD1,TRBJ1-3,TGTGCCTGGAGGTTGGGGACAGGGGGATTCTCTGGAAACACCATATATTTT,CAWRLGTGGFSGNTIYF
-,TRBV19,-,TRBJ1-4,TGTGCCAGTAGTATAGAAGGCCGCCTGAGTGAAAAACTGTTTTTT,CASSIEGRLSEKLFF
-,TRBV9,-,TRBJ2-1,TGTGCCAGCAGCGTAGGGGGTAGCGGCTCCTACAATGAGCAGTTCTTC,CASSVGGSGSYNEQFF
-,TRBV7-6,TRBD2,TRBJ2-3,TGTGCCAGCAGCGAAGGGGCTAGCGGGGGAGGGATCGATACGCAGTATTTT,CASSEGASGGGIDTQYF
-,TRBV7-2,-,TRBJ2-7,TGTGCCAGCAGCTTGTCAGGGGCCTACGAGCAGTACTTC,CASSLSGAYEQYF
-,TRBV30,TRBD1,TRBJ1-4,TGTGCCTGGAAGGGGGCGGATGAAAAACTGTTTTTT,CAWKGADEKLFF
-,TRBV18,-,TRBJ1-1,TGTGCCAGCTCACCGACCCAGGGGAACACTGAAGCTTTCTTT,CASSPTQGNTEAFF
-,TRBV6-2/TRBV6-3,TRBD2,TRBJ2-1,TGTGCCAGCAGTCGAGGACTAGTGAATGAGCAGTTCTTC,CASSRGLVNEQFF
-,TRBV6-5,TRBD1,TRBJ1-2,TGTGCCAGCAGTTACTCGGGGACAGGGTTCGGCTACACCTTC,CASSYSGTGFGYTF
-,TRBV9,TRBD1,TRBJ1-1,TGTGCCAGCAGCGTCGTGGACAGGGGGAACCAGAACACTGAAGCTTTCTTT,CASSVVDRGNQNTEAFF
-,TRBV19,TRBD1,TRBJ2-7,TGTGCCAGTAGTATGTGGACAGGGGGTATCTACGAGCAGTACTTC,CASSMWTGGIYEQYF
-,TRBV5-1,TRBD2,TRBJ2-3,TGCGCCAGCAGCTGGGGGACTAGCGGGAAGGGGGACACGCAGTATTTT,CASSWGTSGKGDTQYF